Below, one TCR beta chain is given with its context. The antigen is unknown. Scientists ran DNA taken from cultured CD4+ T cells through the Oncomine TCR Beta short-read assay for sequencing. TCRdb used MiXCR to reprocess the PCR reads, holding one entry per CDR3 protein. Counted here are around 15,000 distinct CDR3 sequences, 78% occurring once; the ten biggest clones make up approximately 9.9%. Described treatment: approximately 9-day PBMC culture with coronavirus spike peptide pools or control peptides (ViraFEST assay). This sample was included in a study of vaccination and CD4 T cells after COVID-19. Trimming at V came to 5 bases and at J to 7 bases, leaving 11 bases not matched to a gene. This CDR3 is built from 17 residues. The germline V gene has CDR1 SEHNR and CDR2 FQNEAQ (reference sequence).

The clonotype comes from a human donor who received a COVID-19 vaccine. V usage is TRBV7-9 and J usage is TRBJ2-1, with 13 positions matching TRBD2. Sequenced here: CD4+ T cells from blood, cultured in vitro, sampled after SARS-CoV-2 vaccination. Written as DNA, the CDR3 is TGTGCCAGCAGCCAAGGACTAGCGGGGGACCCTCGAAATGAGCAGTTCTTC. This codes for CASSQGLAGDPRNEQFF.